The 10 T cell receptor beta chains presented below share a single source sample, sequenced in a study of shared T cell receptors in the human thymus. The assay was immunoSEQ multiplex PCR, and TCRdb's table has in-frame clones only and misses some. Here the sample spans fewer than 700,000 clones, roughly 88% being singletons. These same data were also listed under a study on human thymus T cells.

Sample: thymocytes. These receptors were taken from a boy under three years old with a congenital heart defect.

This chain connects TRBV2 to TRBJ2-1; TRBD1 agrees at 8 bases. CDR1 and CDR2 from the germline V gene are SNHLY and FYNNEI. The V and J ends lost 6 bases and 4 bases, in that order; junction bases with no gene match: 14. This CDR3 has 17 amino acids. The CDR3 bases are TGTGCCAGCAGGGAAAAGGACAGGGCCGTTCTTTACAATGAGCAGTTCTTC. Translation gives CASREKDRAVLYNEQFF.

The rearrangement links TRBV10-3 to TRBJ1-2; possible D gene TRBD1, 6 bases. This CDR3 has 16 residues. Germline V gives CDR1 ENHRY, CDR2 SYGVKD. Trimming shortened V by 6 bases and J by 4 bases, and 21 bases separated the two germline ends. The CDR3 nucleotides read TGTGCCATCAGCGCTAAAACCCCGGGACAACCCTATGGCTACACCTTC. Translation gives CAISAKTPGQPYGYTF.

The CDR3 DNA is TGTGCCAGCAGTGAACTAGCGGGAAACAATGAGCAGTTCTTC. Translated, it gives CASSELAGNNEQFF. This chain uses TRBV6-5 with TRBJ2-1; 10 nucleotides line up with TRBD2. CDR1 is MNHEY, CDR2 SVGAGI, per germline. Unmatched junction bases numbered 3, after V lost 5 bases and J lost 5 bases. This CDR3 has 14 amino acids.

V is TRBV18 and J is TRBJ2-1, with a possible D match to TRBD1 (7 bases). CDR1 and CDR2 from the germline V gene are KGHSH and LQKENI. The V end lost 2 bases, the J end lost 5 bases, and 13 bases lay between the germline ends. The CDR3 extends over 15 amino acids. CDR3 protein: CASSPRGGGDNEQFF. Written as DNA, the CDR3 is TGTGCCAGCTCACCAAGAGGGGGCGGGGACAATGAGCAGTTCTTC. Based on the CDR3 plus reference TRBV18 and TRBJ2-1, the full variable domain is NAGVMQNPRHLVRRRGQEARLRCSPMKGHSHVYWYRQLPEEGLKFMVYLQKENIIDESGMPKERFSAEFPKEGPSILRIQQVVRGDSAAYFCASSPRGGGDNEQFFGPGTRLTVL.

The chain recombines TRBV5-6 with TRBJ2-1; 12 bases are shared with TRBD2. The CDR3 contains 16 residues. The V and J ends lost 2 bases and 4 bases, in that order; junction bases with no gene match: 4. Per the germline V gene, CDR1 is SGHDT and CDR2 is YYEEEE. CDR3 in DNA: TGTGCCAGCAGCTTAGGACTAGCGGGACTTTACAATGAGCAGTTCTTC. It codes for CASSLGLAGLYNEQFF. Together with reference TRBV5-6 and TRBJ2-1, the CDR3 gives the full variable domain: DAGVTQSPTHLIKTRGQQVTLRCSPKSGHDTVSWYQQALGQGPQFIFQYYEEEERQRGNFPDRFSGHQFPNYSSELNVNALLLGDSALYLCASSLGLAGLYNEQFFGPGTRLTVL.

This chain joins TRBV29-1 and TRBJ2-7; a possible D gene is TRBD1 (5 bases). The V end lost 1 base, the J end lost 5 bases, and 9 bases lay between the germline ends. This CDR3 has 12 amino acids. Germline assignment: CDR1 SQVTM and CDR2 ANQGSEA. The CDR3 spells CSVEVGAHEQYF. The CDR3 DNA is TGCAGCGTTGAAGTTGGGGCCCACGAGCAGTACTTC.

The V and J genes are TRBV6-5 and TRBJ2-5; 7 nucleotides match TRBD1. Germline CDR1 reads MNHEY; CDR2 reads SVGAGI. This CDR3 has 14 amino acids. The trim removed 6 bases at V and 4 bases at J, leaving 8 bases unmatched. CDR3 protein: CASSPPNRGETQYF. The DNA for the CDR3 is TGTGCCAGCAGCCCCCCAAACAGGGGAGAGACCCAGTACTTC.

This chain joins TRBV4-2 and TRBJ1-5, with 8 bases aligning to TRBD1. The junction had 13 bases not matched to a gene; V was cut back by 3 bases and J by 0 bases. The length of the CDR3 is 19 residues. Germline V gene data show CDR1 as LGHNA and CDR2 as YNFKEQ. The CDR3 region has the DNA TGTGCCAGCAGCCAGACCCGGACAGGGCCCCTTTATAGCAATCAGCCCCAGCATTTT. It specifies CASSQTRTGPLYSNQPQHF.

The V call is TRBV7-8, the J call TRBJ2-5; possibly TRBD2 for D (5 bases). The CDR3 totals 14 residues. Trimming cost V 5 bases and J 2 bases, with 12 bases left between them. Germline loops: CDR1 SGHVS, CDR2 FQNEAQ. CDR3 sequence: CASSPRDRQETQYF. The CDR3 DNA sequence: TGTGCCAGCAGCCCGAGGGATAGACAAGAGACCCAGTACTTC.

The count of this clone is one. V and J are TRBV7-3 and TRBJ2-3, with 8 bases that match TRBD1. The CDR3 length is 16 residues. The V segment lost 4 bases and the J segment 3 bases; nucleotides outside the gene matches: 9. CDR1 SGHTA and CDR2 FQGTGA come from the germline V gene. The CDR3 bases are TGTGCCAGCAGCTGGGCAGGGGGCAAAGGGACAGATACGCAGTATTTT. It translates to CASSWAGGKGTDTQYF. Drawing the rest from reference TRBV7-3 and TRBJ2-3, the complete variable domain is GAGVSQTPSNKVTEKGKYVELRCDPISGHTALYWYRQSLGQGPEFLIYFQGTGAADDSGLPNDRFFAVRPEGSVSTLKIQRTERGDSAVYLCASSWAGGKGTDTQYFGPGTRLTVL.